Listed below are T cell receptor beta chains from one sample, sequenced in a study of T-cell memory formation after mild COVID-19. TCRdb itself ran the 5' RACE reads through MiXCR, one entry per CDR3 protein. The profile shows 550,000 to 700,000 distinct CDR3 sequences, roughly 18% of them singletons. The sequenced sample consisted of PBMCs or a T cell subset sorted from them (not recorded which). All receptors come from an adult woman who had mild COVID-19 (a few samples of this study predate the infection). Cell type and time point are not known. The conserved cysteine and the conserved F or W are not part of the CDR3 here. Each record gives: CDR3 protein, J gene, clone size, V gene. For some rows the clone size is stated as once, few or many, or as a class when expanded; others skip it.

CDR3 protein: ASSWVTGELF
J gene: TRBJ2-2
clone size: medium-sized
V gene: TRBV5-1

CDR3 protein: ASSLFQGNQPQH
J gene: TRBJ1-5
clone size: .
V gene: TRBV7-2

CDR3 protein: ASSYIGTRKFYEQY
J gene: TRBJ2-7
clone size: few
V gene: TRBV6-2/TRBV6-3

CDR3 protein: AWSEPGGSYEQY
J gene: TRBJ2-7
clone size: .
V gene: TRBV30

CDR3 protein: ASSRERREDEQY
J gene: TRBJ2-7
clone size: few
V gene: TRBV5-6

CDR3 protein: AISTFSGTSSNEQF
J gene: TRBJ2-1
clone size: .
V gene: TRBV10-3

CDR3 protein: ATSRDVMDRGTYEQY
J gene: TRBJ2-7
clone size: few
V gene: TRBV15

CDR3 protein: ASSAPMGTGWPNV
J gene: TRBJ1-1
clone size: .
V gene: TRBV6-1

CDR3 protein: ASSIGRNSYEQY
J gene: TRBJ2-7
clone size: few
V gene: TRBV7-2

CDR3 protein: ASSPGGGRTNEKLF
J gene: TRBJ1-4
clone size: .
V gene: TRBV18

CDR3 protein: ATAGGSYNSPLH
J gene: TRBJ1-6
clone size: .
V gene: TRBV6-1

CDR3 protein: ASSLGTGAQPQH
J gene: TRBJ1-5
clone size: few
V gene: TRBV5-5

CDR3 protein: ATSDSAMGVSSTDTQY
J gene: TRBJ2-3
clone size: .
V gene: TRBV24-1

CDR3 protein: ASSPSTAYGYT
J gene: TRBJ1-2
clone size: .
V gene: TRBV6-5

CDR3 protein: ASSDYGRANTEAF
J gene: TRBJ1-1
clone size: .
V gene: TRBV6-1

CDR3 protein: ASRPGHKNTEAF
J gene: TRBJ1-1
clone size: .
V gene: TRBV4-1

CDR3 protein: ASSLRRWSVSYEQY
J gene: TRBJ2-7
clone size: many
V gene: TRBV3-1

CDR3 protein: SARSSGRTDTQY
J gene: TRBJ2-3
clone size: .
V gene: TRBV20-1

CDR3 protein: ASSLDRDQMNTEAF
J gene: TRBJ1-1
clone size: .
V gene: TRBV7-6

CDR3 protein: ASSFGALSTDTQY
J gene: TRBJ2-3
clone size: few
V gene: TRBV7-6

CDR3 protein: ASSYSRQGGNEQY
J gene: TRBJ2-7
clone size: few
V gene: TRBV6-5

CDR3 protein: ASSPMTGTGNTIY
J gene: TRBJ1-3
clone size: few
V gene: TRBV7-9

CDR3 protein: ASSPWTGVGSYEQY
J gene: TRBJ2-7
clone size: .
V gene: TRBV6-2/TRBV6-3

CDR3 protein: ASSPRDGVGEQY
J gene: TRBJ2-7
clone size: .
V gene: TRBV7-9

CDR3 protein: ASSLHRDLYEQY
J gene: TRBJ2-7
clone size: .
V gene: TRBV27

CDR3 protein: ASSLQEEQF
J gene: TRBJ2-1
clone size: .
V gene: TRBV7-8

CDR3 protein: ASSIGVTGKYEQY
J gene: TRBJ2-7
clone size: .
V gene: TRBV19

CDR3 protein: ASSLSLAAVEQF
J gene: TRBJ2-1
clone size: few
V gene: TRBV5-1

CDR3 protein: SARDRASGSDEQF
J gene: TRBJ2-1
clone size: .
V gene: TRBV20-1

CDR3 protein: SVARDHGYT
J gene: TRBJ1-2
clone size: .
V gene: TRBV29-1

CDR3 protein: ASSPDRADTGELF
J gene: TRBJ2-2
clone size: .
V gene: TRBV5-1

CDR3 protein: ASSLQFSYEQY
J gene: TRBJ2-7
clone size: .
V gene: TRBV7-2

CDR3 protein: AINAGTAMNTEAF
J gene: TRBJ1-1
clone size: many
V gene: TRBV10-3

CDR3 protein: ASSQDLLPSNEAF
J gene: TRBJ1-1
clone size: few
V gene: TRBV4-3

CDR3 protein: ASSYHRQGDNEQF
J gene: TRBJ2-1
clone size: .
V gene: TRBV6-5

CDR3 protein: ASSSGTGPVAF
J gene: TRBJ1-1
clone size: .
V gene: TRBV5-6

CDR3 protein: ASSFLGLNEITDTQY
J gene: TRBJ2-3
clone size: .
V gene: TRBV7-9

CDR3 protein: ASSPPTGGQEKLF
J gene: TRBJ1-4
clone size: few
V gene: TRBV7-9

CDR3 protein: ASSFSRTANYGYT
J gene: TRBJ1-2
clone size: .
V gene: TRBV27

CDR3 protein: ASSAQLRGVEQY
J gene: TRBJ2-7
clone size: few
V gene: TRBV12-3/TRBV12-4

CDR3 protein: ASSLEHYGYT
J gene: TRBJ1-2
clone size: few
V gene: TRBV5-6

CDR3 protein: ASRKKRSSGDETQY
J gene: TRBJ2-5
clone size: .
V gene: TRBV27

CDR3 protein: ASSLTEGARETQY
J gene: TRBJ2-5
clone size: few
V gene: TRBV11-1

CDR3 protein: ASSLSRGGGTEAF
J gene: TRBJ1-1
clone size: .
V gene: TRBV27

CDR3 protein: ASSLRGFANTGELF
J gene: TRBJ2-2
clone size: .
V gene: TRBV5-1

CDR3 protein: SAVTRGSRSSGELF
J gene: TRBJ2-2
clone size: few
V gene: TRBV20-1

CDR3 protein: ASSYSGVGELF
J gene: TRBJ2-2
clone size: .
V gene: TRBV6-6

CDR3 protein: ASSPRQGGEAF
J gene: TRBJ1-1
clone size: .
V gene: TRBV7-2

CDR3 protein: ASSRADTDLWPQH
J gene: TRBJ1-5
clone size: .
V gene: TRBV19

CDR3 protein: AISDVAQGSYEQY
J gene: TRBJ2-7
clone size: .
V gene: TRBV10-3

CDR3 protein: ASSPTGGAGDTQY
J gene: TRBJ2-3
clone size: few
V gene: TRBV5-1

CDR3 protein: ASSARQGLADTQY
J gene: TRBJ2-3
clone size: few
V gene: TRBV9

CDR3 protein: ASSARLGTMGNQPQH
J gene: TRBJ1-5
clone size: .
V gene: TRBV12-3/TRBV12-4

CDR3 protein: ASSPQGSSSTDTQY
J gene: TRBJ2-3
clone size: few
V gene: TRBV13

CDR3 protein: SVNREDEKLF
J gene: TRBJ1-4
clone size: few
V gene: TRBV29-1

CDR3 protein: ASSLSTGFGYT
J gene: TRBJ1-2
clone size: few
V gene: TRBV7-2

CDR3 protein: ATSTGPPRDTQY
J gene: TRBJ2-3
clone size: .
V gene: TRBV15

CDR3 protein: ASTPDRYYQPQH
J gene: TRBJ1-5
clone size: .
V gene: TRBV12-3/TRBV12-4

CDR3 protein: ASSYTLALARDTQY
J gene: TRBJ2-3
clone size: few
V gene: TRBV5-1

CDR3 protein: ASSPVGQGAKDTEAF
J gene: TRBJ1-1
clone size: .
V gene: TRBV11-3